This TCR beta chain comes out of a study of CD8 T cells in Susac syndrome. In the study overall: At blood draw, Susac syndrome patients were therapy-naive, on corticosteroids, or on intravenous immunoglobulin alone.

General study results and limits: The study admitted that it had a relatively small number of individuals in its TCR sequencing and HLA analysis.

The RNA input was about 0.5 to 1 ug, and it was reverse transcribed with random hexamers. A multiplex approach, immunoSEQ multiplex PCR, amplified TCR beta CDR3 across 54 Vbeta and 13 Jbeta. One entry per CDR3 protein, called by TCRdb with MiXCR from the immunoSEQ multiplex PCR reads. The table records roughly 150,000 distinct CDR3 sequences, around 95% of them present only once. Diagnostic criteria defined recently for definite or probable disease were met by the Susac syndrome patients. With respect to this clonotype: Its antigen is not known.

The CDR3 is 12 residues long. Germline V gives CDR1 DFQATT, CDR2 SNEGSKA (reference sequence). The germline V and J ends were trimmed by 2 bases and 7 bases, with 11 bases remaining between them. The clonotype originates from a human donor with Susac syndrome. Sequencing was carried out using CD4+ T cells from PBMCs. The chain joins TRBV20-1 to TRBJ2-5; the D is unclear. CDR3: CSARNPLGTQYF. The CDR3 DNA follows: TGCAGTGCTAGAAACCCCTTGGGGACCCAGTACTTC.